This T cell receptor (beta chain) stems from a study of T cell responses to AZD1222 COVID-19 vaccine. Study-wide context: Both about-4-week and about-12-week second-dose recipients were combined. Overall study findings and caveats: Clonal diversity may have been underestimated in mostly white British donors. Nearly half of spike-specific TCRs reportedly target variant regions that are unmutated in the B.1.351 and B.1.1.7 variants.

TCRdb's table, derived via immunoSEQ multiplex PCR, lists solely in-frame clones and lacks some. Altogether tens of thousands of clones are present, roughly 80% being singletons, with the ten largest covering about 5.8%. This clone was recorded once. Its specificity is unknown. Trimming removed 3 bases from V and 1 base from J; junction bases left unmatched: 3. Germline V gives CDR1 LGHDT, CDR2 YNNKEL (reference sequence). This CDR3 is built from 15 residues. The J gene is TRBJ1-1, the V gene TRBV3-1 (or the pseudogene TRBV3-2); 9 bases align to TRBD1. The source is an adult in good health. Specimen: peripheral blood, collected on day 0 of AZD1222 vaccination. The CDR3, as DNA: TGTGCCAGCAGCCACGGACAGGGGAGGAACACTGAAGCTTTCTTT. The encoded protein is CASSHGQGRNTEAFF.